The 10 T cell receptor beta chains below were found in one sample sequenced in a study of a mutant IDH1 vaccine in newly diagnosed glioma. TCRdb's copy holds only in-frame clones and misses some; the assay was immunoSEQ multiplex PCR. Among 85,000 to 100,000 clones listed, about four fifths were seen once. Specified time point: baseline, week 1 (first vaccination visit). The treatment is: pre-vaccination baseline after standard-of-care therapy. The sample consisted of PBMCs, taken from a glioma patient treated with radiotherapy, temozolomide or both. These TCRs come from a man aged 40-49 years with glioma.

The chain carries TRBV7-2 and TRBJ1-6; D may be TRBD1 (5 bases). The V and J ends lost 5 bases and 2 bases respectively, with 13 bases between them. This CDR3 region has 16 residues. Germline assignment: CDR1 SGHTA and CDR2 FQGNSA. The chain's CDR3 is CASSDTGTTYNSPLHF. CDR3 nucleotide sequence: TGTGCCAGCAGCGACACCGGGACTACCTATAATTCACCCCTCCACTTT.

The chain combines TRBV15 with TRBJ2-7; 7 nucleotides match TRBD1. The CDR3 totals 14 residues. Germline V gene data show CDR1 as LNHNV and CDR2 as YYDKDF (reference sequence). Trimming at V came to 5 bases and at J to 3 bases, leaving 7 bases not matched to a gene. CDR3 region: CATSGRDSGYEQYF. The DNA for the CDR3 is TGTGCCACCAGCGGCCGGGACAGCGGCTACGAGCAGTACTTC.

The rearrangement links TRBV29-1 to TRBJ1-2; D perhaps matches TRBD1 (5 bases). Trimming left V 3 bases short and J 7 bases short, with 12 bases between. The length of the CDR3 is 12 residues. Germline CDR1 is SQVTM and CDR2 is ANQGSEA. CDR3 DNA: TGCAGCGTTGAGGTGGGACCGGGTGGCTACACCTTC. Amino acid sequence: CSVEVGPGGYTF.

CDR3 region: CASSRSLNGEQYF. CDR3 coding DNA: TGTGCCAGCTCCCGGTCCCTAAACGGCGAGCAGTACTTC. This rearrangement joins TRBV7-9 to TRBJ2-7; D is ambiguous. The V end lost 8 bases, the J end lost 6 bases, and 17 bases lay between the germline ends. Germline CDR1 reads SEHNR; CDR2 reads FQNEAQ (reference sequence). The CDR3 sequence is 13 residues long.

This chain links TRBV7-8 with TRBJ2-1, with D unresolved. Germline loops: CDR1 SGHVS, CDR2 FQNEAQ. The CDR3 runs 13 residues. Trimming removed 4 bases at V and 7 bases at J, with 11 bases between. CDR3 bases: TGTGCCAGCAGCTCTGGGGTTGGAAATGAGCAGTTCTTC. Amino acids: CASSSGVGNEQFF.

The V call is TRBV7-6, the J call TRBJ1-1, with 7 bases that match TRBD1. The CDR3 runs 13 residues. V was clipped by 3 bases and J by 3 bases; unmatched bases: 1. The V gene's germline CDR1 is SGHVS and CDR2 FNYEAQ. CDR3 nucleotide sequence: TGTGCCAGCAGCTTTACAGGGGACACTGAAGCTTTCTTT. Translating it yields CASSFTGDTEAFF. The variable domain in full, completed from reference TRBV7-6 and TRBJ1-1, reads GAGVSQSPRYKVTKRGQDVALRCDPISGHVSLYWYRQALGQGPEFLTYFNYEAQQDKSGLPNDRFSAERPEGSISTLTIQRTEQRDSAMYRCASSFTGDTEAFFGQGTRLTVV.

Details on this clone: The junction departs from the called germline gene at one end, perhaps through a read error. The genes are TRBV4-1 and TRBJ2-5, with D perhaps assigned TRBD1 or TRBD2 (5 bases each). This CDR3 comprises 17 residues. Germline loops: CDR1 MGHRA, CDR2 YSYEKL. For the CDR3, the DNA is TGCGCCAACAGCCAACGGGAAGTCGGTACAGGTCAAGAGACCCAGTACTTC. Translated, it gives CANSQREVGTGQETQYF.

A few counts support this clone. This rearrangement joins TRBV29-1 to TRBJ1-1, with D possibly matching TRBD1 (6 bases). V dropped 7 bases and J dropped 1 base, with 10 bases sitting between them. The CDR3 length is 12 residues. Germline V gene data show CDR1 as SQVTM and CDR2 as ANQGSEA. The CDR3 is CSGATGNTEAFF. The CDR3 region has the DNA TGCAGCGGCGCGACAGGGAACACTGAAGCTTTCTTT.

This clone showed up just once. The chain links TRBV29-1 to TRBJ2-7; unclear D gene. Germline values: CDR1 SQVTM, CDR2 ANQGSEA. CDR3 length: 13 amino acids. Trimming pared 6 bases from V and 6 bases from J, leaving 18 bases between. CDR3 nucleotide sequence: TGCAGCGTCAAATCCTGGGATGTCGGCGAGCAGTACTTC. This encodes CSVKSWDVGEQYF.

The J gene is TRBJ2-2, the V gene TRBV5-8; possibly TRBD2 for D (5 bases). Germline V gives CDR1 SGHTS, CDR2 YDEGEE. This CDR3 region has 13 residues. Trimming cost V 4 bases and J 7 bases, with 11 bases left between them. The CDR3 DNA follows: TGTGCCAGCAGCCCAAGCGGTCACGGGGAGCTGTTTTTT. Its translation: CASSPSGHGELFF.